This note documents a single T cell receptor beta chain sequence. Germline DNA was extracted too, while blood RNA derived from unsorted whole blood. Using a constant-region primer together with ProtoScript II reverse transcriptase, TCR beta cDNA was made from about 500 ng of total RNA. Sequencing libraries for TCR beta derived from three nested multiplex PCR rounds that used slightly modified ARM-PCR. Two initial PCR rounds of roughly 10 cycles each paired TRBV1-TRBV30 forward primers with a C-beta reverse primer. TCRdb itself ran the multiplex PCR reads through MiXCR, one entry per CDR3 protein. Of 180,000 or so distinct CDR3 sequences in the sample, less than 65% were seen once. This specimen comes from a study of tumor-infiltrating lymphocytes in primary liver carcinoma. This CDR3 contains 13 residues. V lost 7 bases and J lost 4, with 13 bases in between. Per the germline V gene, CDR1 is MDHEN and CDR2 is SYDVKM.

This clonotype was sampled from a man aged 40-50 years with primary liver carcinoma and hepatitis B virus infection. What was sequenced was peripheral blood. This chain links TRBV28 with TRBJ1-2; weak D call: TRBD1 (6 bases). CDR3 sequence (DNA): TGTGCCAGCACCTTAGGGGGGATCTATGGCTACACCTTC. Translation: CASTLGGIYGYTF.